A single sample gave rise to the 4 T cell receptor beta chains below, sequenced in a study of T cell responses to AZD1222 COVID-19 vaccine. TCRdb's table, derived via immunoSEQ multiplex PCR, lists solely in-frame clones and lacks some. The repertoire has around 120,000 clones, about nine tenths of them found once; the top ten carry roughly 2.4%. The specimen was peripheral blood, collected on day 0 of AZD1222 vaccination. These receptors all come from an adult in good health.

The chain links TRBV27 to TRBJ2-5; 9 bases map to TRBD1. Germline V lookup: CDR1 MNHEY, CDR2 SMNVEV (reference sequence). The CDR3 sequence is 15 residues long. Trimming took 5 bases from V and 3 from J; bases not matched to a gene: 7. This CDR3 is CASSLWTGDKETQYF. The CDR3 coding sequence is TGTGCCAGCAGTCTTTGGACAGGGGACAAAGAGACCCAGTACTTC.

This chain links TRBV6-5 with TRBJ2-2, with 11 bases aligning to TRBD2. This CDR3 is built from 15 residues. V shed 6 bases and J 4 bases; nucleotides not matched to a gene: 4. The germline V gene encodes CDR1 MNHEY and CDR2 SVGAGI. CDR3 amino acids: CASRLLAGATGELFF. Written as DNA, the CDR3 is TGTGCCAGCAGGTTACTAGCGGGGGCCACCGGGGAGCTGTTTTTT.

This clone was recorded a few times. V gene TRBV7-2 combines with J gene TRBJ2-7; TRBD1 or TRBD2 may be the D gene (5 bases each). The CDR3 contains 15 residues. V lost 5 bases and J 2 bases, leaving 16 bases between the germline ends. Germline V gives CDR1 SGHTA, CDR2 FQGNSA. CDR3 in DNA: TGTGCCAGCAGCCAACCGGGACCCAGCACCTACGAGCAGTACTTC. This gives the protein CASSQPGPSTYEQYF.

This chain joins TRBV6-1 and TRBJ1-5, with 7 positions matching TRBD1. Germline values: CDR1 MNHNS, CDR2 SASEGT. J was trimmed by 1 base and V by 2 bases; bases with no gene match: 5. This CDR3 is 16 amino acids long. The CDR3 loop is CASSEPGGRSNQPQHF. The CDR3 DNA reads TGTGCCAGCAGTGAACCAGGGGGAAGGAGCAATCAGCCCCAGCATTTT.